This T cell receptor beta chain was observed in a study of shared clonotypes between healthy human individuals (TCRdb year 2020). A note on the overall study: A couple of women and a few men aged 18 to 49 years were included in the cohort. For each donor, three plates each were used for CD4 naive and CD4 memory, two plates were used for CD8 naive, and one plate was used for CD8 memory. To estimate repertoire size and how much clonotypes are shared between individuals, the study performed deep sequencing of blood TCR repertoires from about five healthy adults. To increase sequencing depth and limit assay-specific biases, different laboratories used diverse techniques to prepare libraries and sequence TCR repertoires. Between about 0.8 and 9.5 billion PBMCs per donor were obtained by leukapheresis.

What the study reported, not specific to this receptor: Clonotypes shared by all four sorted-subset donors showed higher generation probabilities than non-shared clonotypes. Sampling was limited to blood, and TCR repertoires in tissue likely differ from TCR repertoires in blood. Larger estimated clonotype richness was generally found for naive subsets than for memory subsets. Rarefaction of sorted-subset datasets indicated incomplete sequencing despite the large sequencing depth. The small number of donors limited the genetic and exposure-history diversity represented. Sharing across several donors was observed for about 5% of naive CD4, 3% to 3.5% of naive CD8, 2.3% of memory CD4, and around 0.42% of memory CD8 clonotypes. Pairwise subsampling indicated that sequencing depth was expected to affect the degree of clonotype sharing among donors.

CD8 naive samples were CD45RO-negative cells positively selected for CCR7, giving a CD45RA+CCR7+ population that excluded TemRA cells. The donors were healthy, HIV-negative adults who had no recently reported acute infections or vaccinations. Every donor was a Caucasian adult residing in Nashville, Tennessee, USA. After blood collection by leukapheresis, PBMCs were isolated using Ficoll-Histopaque density gradient centrifugation and then cryopreserved in the vapor phase of liquid nitrogen. Analytical flow cytometry was used to check the purity and quantity of every magnetically sorted T cell population. Genomic DNA was isolated from every sorted fraction and measured by UV absorbance on a Nanodrop 2000c. Using the deep immunoSEQ assay, TCR CDR3 regions were amplified from genomic DNA by multiplex PCR. Extracted genomic DNA from each cell subset was spread evenly across all wells of several immunoSEQ 96-well plates, with each plate serving as a replicate. For sorted subsets, roughly 0.2 ug genomic DNA, equal to 30,000 to 35,000 T cell genomes, was loaded into each replicate PCR. Purified libraries were measured with a Qubit 3.0 fluorometer, size-checked on a Bioanalyzer 2100, and measured again with the KAPA Library Quantification kit. A separate single-read 150-cycle Illumina NextSeq 550 flow cell was used to sequence each immunoSEQ 96-well plate. The authors' pipeline ran thus. Because the immunoSEQ output held only junctional sequences and lacked quality scores, the filtering could not match the filtering applied to full-length reads. Sequences were annotated with PyIR, a Python wrapper for IgBLAST v1.9, and V/J genes and CDR3 were assigned using IMGT germline references. Reads were removed for weak V/J assignments (E-value above 1e-6), missing CDR3, stop codons, out-of-frame junctions, or ambiguous translated residues. A V3J clonotype was defined by an identical inferred V gene, J gene, and CDR3 amino acid sequence. Percentage overlap between repertoires was computed as shared unique clonotypes divided by the size of the smaller repertoire. RTK rarefaction, the Chao1 estimator, and Recon v2.1 estimates of unobserved clonotypes were used to assess repertoire richness. Generation probabilities for all TCRbeta clonotypes obtained by the gDNA method from a few donors were computed using OLGA. This is the immuneACCESS table as TCRdb keeps it, with only in-frame sequences that have V and J called. A part of the clones is gone; compared with another copy, unresolved V genes explain less than half, and the rest is unexplained. V and J calls and clone size are those listed in that table; D and trimming were worked out from the DNA. This sample comprises about 2 million clones, just under 95% of them detected only once. The ten biggest clones cover 0.95% to 1.5% of the sample.

The germline V gene specifies SQVTM as CDR1 and ANQGSEA as CDR2. After removal of 6 bases from V and 4 bases from J, the junction retains 23 bases not matched to a gene. The CDR3 contains 20 residues, cysteine and phenylalanine counted. Only the CDR3 portion is preserved as DNA: 60 bases, with reading frame beginning at the first base. For this clone: The antigen this receptor binds is unknown. No quality values exist for individual bases; no much larger clone is one base distant.

The receptor comes from a man between 18 and 35 years old in good health. Input material: naive CD8+ T cells sorted from blood. The cell subset or site label for this specimen denotes: CD45RA+CCR7+. The V gene is TRBV29-1 and the J gene is TRBJ2-1, with 11 central nucleotides matching TRBD1. The nucleotides read TGCAGCGTCACCGATCTAACACAGGACAGGGGGCATTCCCTATACAATGAGCAGTTCTTC. This is translated as CSVTDLTQDRGHSLYNEQFF.